This T cell receptor (beta chain) derives from a study of control samples from healthy donors and cancer patients. With 5 bases clipped from V and 3 bases from J, the junction kept 8 bases outside the gene matches. Germline V gene sequence: CDR1 SGHTA, CDR2 FQGTGA. The CDR3 sequence is 18 residues long. Profiled with immunoSEQ multiplex PCR; TCRdb holds only in-frame clones, not every one. Altogether some 200,000 clones are present, around 91% being singletons, with the ten largest covering over 1.2%. The specimen sequenced was blood. This chain connects TRBV7-3 to TRBJ2-2; TRBD2 aligns across 14 bases. The sequence was obtained from a woman aged 30 to 39 in good health. This CDR3 is CASSPLRLAGGYTGELFF. DNA of the CDR3: TGTGCCAGCAGCCCCCTCAGACTAGCGGGGGGGTACACCGGGGAGCTGTTTTTT.